The next 25 T cell receptor beta chains were all read from a single sample in a study of T cell changes during pregnancy in multiple sclerosis. TCRdb keeps only in-frame clones here, not all; method: immunoSEQ multiplex PCR. The sample yields roughly 29,000 clones, roughly 89% seen once. This material consisted of CD4+ T cells from peripheral blood mononuclear cells, taken in the first trimester of pregnancy. Every receptor here comes from a female donor in good health, enrolled as a control in a pregnancy study.

The chain is built from TRBV28 and TRBJ1-2; possibly TRBD1 for D (5 bases). The CDR3 contains 12 residues. Germline assignment: CDR1 MDHEN and CDR2 SYDVKM. V shed 7 bases and J shed 6 bases, with 12 bases lying between them. This CDR3 reads CASTMEGNGYTF. CDR3 DNA sequence: TGTGCCAGCACCATGGAGGGGAATGGCTACACCTTC.

DNA of the CDR3: TGTGCCAGCAGCCAAATGACAGTGAACACCGGGGAGCTGTTTTTT. The encoded protein is CASSQMTVNTGELFF. This chain links TRBV5-5 with TRBJ2-2; a possible D gene is TRBD1 (5 bases). Germline CDR1 reads SGHKS; CDR2 reads YYEKEE (reference sequence). Trimming left V 4 bases short and J 1 base short, with 11 bases between. This CDR3 is built from 15 residues.

The chain carries TRBV7-9 and TRBJ2-2, with 7 positions matching TRBD2. The V gene's germline CDR1 is SEHNR and CDR2 FQNEAQ (reference sequence). This CDR3 has 16 amino acids. The J segment lost 0 bases and the V segment lost 4 bases, leaving 5 bases of the junction unmatched. The CDR3 DNA is TGTGCCAGCAGCTCAGCTAGCGGAGCGAACACCGGGGAGCTGTTTTTT. Residues: CASSSASGANTGELFF.

This rearrangement joins TRBV7-9 to TRBJ1-6, with D perhaps TRBD1 (5 bases). The germline V and J ends were trimmed by 5 bases and 4 bases, with 12 bases remaining between them. There are 15 residues in the CDR3. Germline lookup yields CDR1 SEHNR and CDR2 FQNEAQ (reference sequence). In nucleotides, the CDR3 is TGTGCCAGCAGCCTCGGGGGGACTTATAATTCACCCCTCCACTTT. It is translated as CASSLGGTYNSPLHF.

V gene TRBV11-2 combines with J gene TRBJ2-7, with TRBD2 as a possible D gene (6 bases). Trimming took off 5 bases at V and 5 bases at J, with 28 bases between the two ends. Looked up from germline, CDR1 is SGHAT and CDR2 is FQNNGV. The CDR3 covers 18 residues. CDR3 residues: CASSPPLPTSRGVHEQYF. The CDR3, as DNA: TGTGCCAGCAGCCCACCTCTTCCCACTAGCAGAGGGGTCCACGAGCAGTACTTC.

This clone has only one observation. The J gene is TRBJ2-7, the V gene TRBV7-3; weak D call: TRBD2 (6 bases). V was trimmed by 1 base and J by 2 bases, leaving 12 bases between them. Germline V gene lookup returns CDR1 SGHTA and CDR2 FQGTGA. The CDR3 runs to 15 residues. Written as DNA, the CDR3 is TGTGCCAGCAGCTTAAGTACTGGGACTCCCTACGAGCAGTACTTC. Protein sequence: CASSLSTGTPYEQYF.

This chain connects TRBV27 to TRBJ2-2; 7 bases map to TRBD2. With V trimmed by 5 bases and J by 4 bases, 10 bases remained unmatched. Germline V lookup: CDR1 MNHEY, CDR2 SMNVEV (reference sequence). The CDR3 totals 16 residues. CDR3 protein: CASSTFQRGGTGELFF. CDR3 nucleotide sequence: TGTGCCAGCAGTACCTTCCAGCGGGGCGGCACCGGGGAGCTGTTTTTT.

The chain joins TRBV4-2 to TRBJ1-4; D perhaps matches TRBD1 (6 bases). The length of the CDR3 is 17 residues. Between the trimmed V and J ends, which lost 1 base and 3 bases, there was a span of 15 bases. The germline gives CDR1 LGHNA, CDR2 YNFKEQ. CDR3 amino acids: CASSQALRAGANEKLFF. In DNA, the CDR3 is TGTGCCAGCAGCCAAGCCCTCCGAGCAGGGGCTAATGAAAAACTGTTTTTT.

The rearrangement links TRBV10-3 to TRBJ2-3, with 7 bases aligning to TRBD2. The V and J ends lost 2 bases and 10 bases, in that order; junction bases with no gene match: 3. Germline CDR1 reads ENHRY; CDR2 reads SYGVKD. The CDR3 runs to 12 residues. The CDR3 here is CAISEAGRAQYF. CDR3 sequence (DNA): TGTGCCATCAGTGAGGCGGGGAGGGCGCAGTATTTT.

This clone was found once. The genes are TRBV10-3 and TRBJ2-7, with D perhaps TRBD1 (5 bases). Germline CDR1 ENHRY, CDR2 SYGVKD. The V end lost 3 bases, the J end lost 2 bases, and 11 bases lay between the germline ends. This CDR3 spans 14 amino acids. The CDR3 loop is CAISDGRATYEQYF. CDR3 coding DNA: TGTGCCATCAGTGATGGCAGGGCAACCTACGAGCAGTACTTC.

V and J are TRBV5-4 and TRBJ1-1, with 8 bases fitting TRBD1. The J segment lost 5 bases and the V segment lost 4 bases, leaving 7 bases of the junction unmatched. CDR1 is SGHNT, CDR2 YYREEE, per germline (reference sequence). CDR3 length equals 14 residues. CDR3 loop: CASSRSTGETEAFF. The CDR3 DNA follows: TGTGCCAGCAGCCGGTCGACAGGGGAGACTGAAGCTTTCTTT.

The genes are TRBV28 and TRBJ2-5; D might be TRBD2 (6 bases). The CDR3 is 14 residues long. Germline V lookup: CDR1 MDHEN, CDR2 SYDVKM. With 5 bases removed from V and 6 bases from J, the gap between germline ends came to 16 bases. CDR3 in DNA: TGTGCCAGCAGTCGGGACTCCGGCGTACAGACCCAGTACTTC. This gives the protein CASSRDSGVQTQYF. Complete variable domain (other parts from reference TRBV28 and TRBJ2-5): DVKVTQSSRYLVKRTGEKVFLECVQDMDHENMFWYRQDPGLGLRLIYFSYDVKMKEKGDIPEGYSVSREKKERFSLILESASTNQTSMYLCASSRDSGVQTQYFGPGTRLLVL.

This clone occurred a few times. This rearrangement joins TRBV5-1 to TRBJ1-1, with 10 positions matching TRBD1. Germline loops: CDR1 SGHRS, CDR2 YFSETQ. The CDR3 runs to 16 residues. Losses at the gene ends were 0 bases for V and 4 bases for J; bases not matched to a gene: 6. CDR3 nucleotides: TGCGCCAGCAGCTTGGGGACAGGGGGTGGCGGCACTGAAGCTTTCTTT. Protein: CASSLGTGGGGTEAFF.

The chain couples TRBV6-5 to TRBJ1-2, with D perhaps matching TRBD1 (6 bases). Trimming cost V 6 bases and J 4 bases, with 18 bases left between them. Germline V lookup: CDR1 MNHEY, CDR2 SVGAGI. This CDR3 comprises 15 residues. The CDR3 region is CASRNPTGQSYGYTF. DNA for the CDR3: TGTGCCAGCAGGAACCCGACAGGCCAATCCTATGGCTACACCTTC.

V gene TRBV29-1 combines with J gene TRBJ2-3; 7 bases match TRBD2. The length of the CDR3 is 15 residues. CDR1 and CDR2 from the germline V gene are SQVTM and ANQGSEA. V trimming: 4 bases; J trimming: 1 base; junction bases outside the gene matches: 8. This CDR3 is CSVGRREIGTDTQYF. The CDR3 DNA sequence: TGCAGCGTTGGGAGGCGGGAGATCGGCACAGATACGCAGTATTTT.

V gene TRBV11-2 combines with J gene TRBJ2-2; 7 bases align to TRBD1. CDR1 is SGHAT and CDR2 is FQNNGV in the germline V gene. The CDR3 length is 15 residues. Trimming removed 5 bases from V and 3 bases from J; junction bases left unmatched: 6. In DNA, the CDR3 is TGTGCCAGCAGCCGGGGACAGACCCACACCGGGGAGCTGTTTTTT. Protein product: CASSRGQTHTGELFF.

This clone was recorded once. This chain joins TRBV10-3 and TRBJ1-6; D gene uncertain. The CDR3 extends over 14 amino acids. The V end was cut by 3 bases, the J end by 10 bases, with 13 bases between. The germline V gene encodes CDR1 ENHRY and CDR2 SYGVKD. In DNA form, the CDR3 reads TGTGCCATCAGTGATGGGGAGGGCCGCTCACCCCTCCACTTT. It is translated as CAISDGEGRSPLHF.

This clone was recorded only once. The chain combines TRBV2 with TRBJ1-5, with TRBD1 matching 12 bases. Germline CDR1 and CDR2: SNHLY and FYNNEI. V trimming: 8 bases; J trimming: 6 bases; junction bases outside the gene matches: 8. This CDR3 comprises 15 residues. The CDR3 loop reads CASGRDRGPSQPQHF. CDR3 DNA sequence: TGTGCCAGCGGGCGGGACAGGGGGCCTAGTCAGCCCCAGCATTTT.

Here the CDR3 DNA reads TGTGCCAGCAGTAATACAGGGGGCTATGGCTACACCTTC. It is translated as CASSNTGGYGYTF. This chain connects TRBV11-2 to TRBJ1-2; 8 positions agree with TRBD1. The CDR3 extends over 13 amino acids. Trimming removed 6 bases from V and 4 bases from J; junction bases left unmatched: 4. Germline V lookup: CDR1 SGHAT, CDR2 FQNNGV.

V and J are TRBV19 and TRBJ1-2, with 8 bases matching TRBD1. This CDR3 comprises 15 residues. Trimming cost V 6 bases and J 4 bases; bases outside gene matches: 10. The germline gives CDR1 LNHDA, CDR2 SQIVND (reference sequence). CDR3 DNA sequence: TGTGCCAGTAGATCGCCAGGGGGCCGAGGCTATGGCTACACCTTC. It specifies CASRSPGGRGYGYTF.

The chain has TRBV6-5 and TRBJ2-5; TRBD2 agrees at 7 bases. Trimming took 4 bases from V and 5 from J; bases not matched to a gene: 1. CDR1 is MNHEY, CDR2 SVGAGI, per germline. The CDR3 is 12 amino acids. CDR3 protein: CASSWGGETQYF. In DNA form, the CDR3 reads TGTGCCAGCAGTTGGGGAGGGGAGACCCAGTACTTC.

This sequence joins TRBV6-4 and TRBJ2-3; the D gene is possibly TRBD2 (5 bases). The CDR3 totals 14 residues. CDR1 is MRHNA and CDR2 is SNTAGT in the germline V gene. V was pared by 8 bases and J by 2 bases, with 14 bases between. The chain's CDR3 is CASAGGSHTDTQYF. The CDR3 DNA is TGTGCCAGCGCCGGAGGCTCCCACACAGATACGCAGTATTTT.

The chain couples TRBV28 to TRBJ2-6; 9 bases are shared with TRBD1. The germline gives CDR1 MDHEN, CDR2 SYDVKM. V gave up 4 bases and J gave up 3 bases; unmatched junction bases: 7. The CDR3 covers 17 residues. The CDR3: CASSSWTGESGANVLTF. The CDR3 DNA sequence: TGTGCCAGCAGTTCCTGGACAGGGGAGAGTGGGGCCAACGTCCTGACTTTC.

CDR3: CASSELRTALNEQFF. In nucleotides, the CDR3 is TGTGCCAGCAGTGAGTTGAGAACAGCACTTAATGAGCAGTTCTTC. The J gene is TRBJ2-1, the V gene TRBV6-4; D uncertain. Looked up from germline, CDR1 is MRHNA and CDR2 is SNTAGT. V dropped 3 bases and J dropped 7 bases, with 16 bases sitting between them. This CDR3 contains 15 residues.

This chain joins TRBV6-6 and TRBJ2-1; 11 positions match TRBD2. The CDR3 has 16 residues. V lost 5 bases and J lost 4; bases outside the gene matches: 7. Germline V gene data show CDR1 as MNHNY and CDR2 as SVGAGI (reference sequence). CDR3 in DNA: TGTGCCAGCAGTGGCCCCGGACTAGCGGGTTACAATGAGCAGTTCTTC. It is translated as CASSGPGLAGYNEQFF.